This T cell receptor (beta chain) emerged from a study of human T cells and chemical hapten exposure. About the research overall: Patch testing placed 0.01% DPC on the upper back, with readings at 6 days. Findings of the study overall: Given that the donors had alopecia, their immune response may differ from that seen in healthy people.

Individual cDNA molecules had unique molecular identifiers attached to them by the library. Authors' methods: With a range of 23,224 to 690,600, the median per sample was roughly 97,000 TCRs. TCRdb called the RACE reads again in MiXCR, with one record for every CDR3 protein. TCRdb's processing, not the authors', yielded these V and J calls. The table shows around 130,000 distinct CDR3 sequences, with about 11% occurring only once. Regarding time point: patch test 3, about 24 weeks after DPC sensitization. Treatment given: therapeutic diphenylcyclopropenone sensitization with weekly scalp DPC. V was trimmed by 4 bases and J by 6 bases, leaving 6 bases between them. The CDR3 runs to 11 residues. The V gene's germline CDR1 is MNHEY and CDR2 SVGEGT. The table lists this clonotype with a count of one. What it recognizes is unknown.

This sample comprised whole blood, obtained in connection with sensitization to the hapten diphenylcyclopropenone (DPC). The genes are TRBV6-2 or TRBV6-3 and TRBJ1-1, with D unclear. The receptor was derived from a woman in her fifties or sixties with alopecia areata. Some clones in this sample may be carry-over from other donors' samples. CDR3 protein: CASSSPPEAFF. The CDR3 nucleotides are TGTGCCAGCAGTTCCCCCCCTGAAGCTTTCTTT.